These 32 T cell receptor beta chains were sequenced from one sample in a study of T cells in Graves' hyperthyroidism and ophthalmopathy. RNA transcripts were the template for amplifying TCR beta CDR3 regions. A set of HTBI primers served as the primers for a first-round RT-PCR of the TCR CDR3. MiXCR, applied by TCRdb to the multiplex PCR reads, yields one record per CDR3 protein. The table lists hundreds of thousands of distinct CDR3 sequences, roughly 50% of them singletons. The sequenced sample consisted of peripheral blood or thyroid tissue (not recorded which). The receptor set was obtained from a woman aged 18-30 years with Graves' hyperthyroidism.

In its sample, this clonotype was seen many times. The chain joins TRBV10-3 to TRBJ2-5; the D is unclear. V lost 0 bases and J lost 0, with 5 bases in between. CDR3 size: 14 residues. CDR1 and CDR2 (germline): ENHRY, SYGVKD. CDR3 sequence (DNA): TGTGCCATCAGTGAGTCTGAGTACCAAGAGACCCAGTACTTC. Its translation: CAISESEYQETQYF.

V usage is TRBV20-1 and J usage is TRBJ1-3, with TRBD1 matching 8 bases. Germline loops: CDR1 DFQATT, CDR2 SNEGSKA (reference sequence). V trimming: 6 bases; J trimming: 4 bases; junction bases outside the gene matches: 8. This CDR3 is 14 amino acids long. The DNA for the CDR3 is TGCAGTGCCCCGGGACAGGCGGGGGGAAACACCATATATTTT. This encodes CSAPGQAGGNTIYF.

The chain couples TRBV6-4 to TRBJ1-2; 7 bases are a match to TRBD1. Trimming removed 6 bases from V and 2 bases from J; junction bases left unmatched: 9. This CDR3 spans 15 amino acids. Germline CDR1 MRHNA, CDR2 SNTAGT. The CDR3 DNA is TGTGCCAGCAGCGTATTTGGACAGGAGAACTATGGCTACACCTTC. Its protein is CASSVFGQENYGYTF.

The rearrangement links TRBV20-1 to TRBJ2-7, with TRBD2 as a possible D gene (6 bases). CDR1 is DFQATT, CDR2 SNEGSKA, per germline (reference sequence). The CDR3 is 12 amino acids. V was cut by 3 bases and J by 6 bases, with 12 bases left in between. The CDR3 DNA is TGCAGTGCTAGTCAGGAGGGAATCGAGCAGTACTTC. The encoded protein is CSASQEGIEQYF.

Worth noting for this clonotype: The junction does not match germline at one end; this may be a read error. V and J are TRBV2 and TRBJ2-7, with D possibly being TRBD1 (5 bases). The CDR3 is made up of 14 amino acids. CDR1 SNHLY and CDR2 FYNNEI come from the germline V gene. The CDR3 DNA sequence: TGCGCCAGCAGCTTCACCGTGGGGCCCTACGAGCAGTACTTC. Its protein is CASSFTVGPYEQYF.

This clonotype was picked up many times. The chain uses TRBV7-2 and TRBJ2-5, with D possibly being TRBD1 or TRBD2 (6 bases each). The germline V gene has CDR1 SGHTA and CDR2 FQGNSA. V lost 3 bases and J lost 5, with 13 bases in between. The CDR3 covers 14 residues. CDR3 in DNA: TGTGCCAGCAGCTTCATCGGGGGCGGTGAGACCCAGTACTTC. This gives the protein CASSFIGGGETQYF.

J is TRBJ1-1 and V is TRBV29-1; 7 bases match TRBD1. Unmatched junction bases numbered 2, after V lost 4 bases and J lost 6 bases. In germline, CDR1 is SQVTM, CDR2 ANQGSEA. The CDR3 is 11 residues long. The CDR3 loop reads CSVGQGAEAFF. The DNA of the CDR3 is TGCAGCGTTGGACAGGGAGCTGAAGCTTTCTTT.

This clonotype was seen only once. A much bigger clone sits one base away, suggesting this may be a read error. The chain combines TRBV7-2 with TRBJ2-7; D is possibly TRBD1 or TRBD2 (5 bases each). The CDR3 contains 11 residues. Germline assignment: CDR1 SGHTA and CDR2 FQGNSA. V shed 5 bases and J shed 9 bases, with 11 bases lying between them. CDR3: CASSVRGGQYF. The CDR3 DNA follows: TGTGCCAGCAGCGTCCGGGGCGGGCAGTACTTC.

The chain couples TRBV19 to TRBJ1-5, with a weak D call TRBD1 (6 bases). V was pared by 2 bases and J by 0 bases, with 8 bases between. This CDR3 has 15 amino acids. Per the germline V gene, CDR1 is LNHDA and CDR2 is SQIVND (reference sequence). The CDR3 region has the DNA TGTGCCAGTAGTATATGGGGGGCTAGCAATCAGCCCCAGCATTTT. Protein product: CASSIWGASNQPQHF.

This clonotype was observed a few times. The V call is TRBV7-9, the J call TRBJ1-2, with D possibly TRBD1 on 5 matching bases. V was shortened by 5 bases and J by 3 bases, with 13 bases between the two germline ends. Germline assignment: CDR1 SEHNR and CDR2 FQNEAQ (reference sequence). The CDR3 consists of 14 residues. Written as DNA, the CDR3 is TGTGCCAGCAGCCGACTAGGGGAGGACTATGGCTACACCTTC. It yields the protein CASSRLGEDYGYTF.

The chain is built from TRBV15 and TRBJ1-2; D call uncertain. The CDR3 has 14 residues. The ends were cut back, 1 base at V and 6 bases at J, with 12 bases in the middle. Per the germline V gene, CDR1 is LNHNV and CDR2 is YYDKDF (reference sequence). As DNA, the CDR3 is TGTGCCACCAGCAGAGGGACGGTCACGCATGGCTACACCTTC. Translated: CATSRGTVTHGYTF.

This clonotype turned up a few times. This chain connects TRBV9 to TRBJ1-2; 7 positions match TRBD1. This CDR3 contains 14 residues. Unmatched junction bases numbered 8, after V lost 6 bases and J lost 3 bases. The V gene's germline CDR1 is SGDLS and CDR2 YYNGEE. The CDR3 DNA reads as TGTGCCAGCAACCTAGGGGGCGCGGACTATGGCTACACCTTC. This translates into CASNLGGADYGYTF.

This clonotype has ten or more counts. The CDR3 DNA sequence: TGTGCCACCAGTGAAGGACAGGGTCGAAGAGACGAGCAGTACTTC. As protein: CATSEGQGRRDEQYF. V gene TRBV24-1 combines with J gene TRBJ2-7, with 8 bases aligning to TRBD1. V was pared by 4 bases and J by 5 bases, with 9 bases of the junction left unmatched. The CDR3 is made up of 15 amino acids. Germline loops: CDR1 KGHDR, CDR2 SFDVKD.

The chain joins TRBV12-3 or TRBV12-4 to TRBJ1-4; no clear D. V lost 3 bases to trimming and J lost 5 bases, with 10 bases between them. This CDR3 has 14 residues. The CDR3 region has the DNA TGTGCCAGCAGTTTTACGGCGGTCAATGAAAAACTGTTTTTT. This gives the protein CASSFTAVNEKLFF.

The chain uses TRBV5-1 and TRBJ1-2, with 10 positions matching TRBD1. Germline assignment: CDR1 SGHRS and CDR2 YFSETQ. V shed 4 bases and J 0 bases; nucleotides not matched to a gene: 6. CDR3 length equals 16 residues. CDR3 sequence reads: CASSQTGGLTNYGYTF. DNA for the CDR3: TGCGCCAGCAGCCAGACAGGGGGCCTGACTAACTATGGCTACACCTTC.

This clonotype was seen more than once but under ten times. This chain connects TRBV2 to TRBJ2-7; 11 bases map to TRBD2. The ends lost 5 bases at V and 3 bases at J; junction bases unmatched: 12. Germline CDR1 SNHLY, CDR2 FYNNEI. The CDR3 has 17 amino acids. The CDR3 DNA reads TGTGCCAGCAGTCTAACTCTCCCGGGACTAGCGGTCTACGAGCAGTACTTC. Its protein product is CASSLTLPGLAVYEQYF.

This clonotype has only a few counts. Given a much more abundant clone one base away, this may be a read error. The chain recombines TRBV11-2 with TRBJ1-6, with D tentatively TRBD1 (5 bases). This CDR3 is built from 13 residues. CDR1 and CDR2 from the germline V gene are SGHAT and FQNNGV. The V gene lost 5 bases and the J gene lost 8 bases, with 10 bases spanning the gap. The CDR3 protein is CASSRDGDSPLHF. CDR3 DNA: TGTGCCAGCAGCCGGGACGGGGATTCACCCCTCCACTTT.

This clonotype was seen only a few times. V usage is TRBV20-1 and J usage is TRBJ1-4, with TRBD1 as a possible D gene (5 bases). This CDR3 contains 13 residues. Looked up from germline, CDR1 is DFQATT and CDR2 is SNEGSKA (reference sequence). V lost 6 bases and J 6 bases, leaving 14 bases between the germline ends. DNA of the CDR3: TGCAGTGCCGCCCCGGGCAGGGATGAAAAACTGTTTTTT. It specifies CSAAPGRDEKLFF.

The chain is built from TRBV4-3 and TRBJ2-5; 10 nucleotides align to TRBD2. The CDR3 is 15 amino acids. V shed 2 bases and J 3 bases; nucleotides not matched to a gene: 3. Looked up from germline, CDR1 is LGHNA and CDR2 is YSLEER. The DNA for the CDR3 is TGCGCCAGCAGCCAACCTGGACTAGCGGAAGAGACCCAGTACTTC. It is translated as CASSQPGLAEETQYF.

This chain uses TRBV7-9 with TRBJ1-1; TRBD1 might be the D (5 bases). Looked up from germline, CDR1 is SEHNR and CDR2 is FQNEAQ (reference sequence). CDR3 length equals 17 residues. Trimming took 1 base from V and 3 from J, leaving 18 bases between them. In DNA, the CDR3 is TGTGCCAGCAGCTTAGTGAGGTGGGGCCGGGGGTACACTGAAGCTTTCTTT. Its translation: CASSLVRWGRGYTEAFF.

This clonotype was detected ten times or more. This sequence joins TRBV2 and TRBJ2-5; TRBD1 agrees at 7 bases. Per germline, CDR1 SNHLY and CDR2 FYNNEI. With V trimmed by 7 bases and J by 5 bases, 4 bases remained unmatched. The CDR3 spans 12 residues. DNA for the CDR3: TGTGCCAGCAAAGAGGACAGGGAGACCCAGTACTTC. The encoded protein is CASKEDRETQYF.

The chain links TRBV29-1 to TRBJ2-1, with 11 positions matching TRBD2. Germline V lookup: CDR1 SQVTM, CDR2 ANQGSEA. V lost 6 bases, J lost 7 bases, and 8 bases stayed unmatched. The CDR3 sequence is 14 residues long. CDR3 nucleotide sequence: TGCAGCGTCCTAGCGGGAGGAGCAGAAAATGAGCAGTTCTTC. It specifies CSVLAGGAENEQFF.

Regarding this clonotype: One end of the junction does not line up with germline, which may come from a read error. CDR3 residues: CASRGTDYDYTF. In nucleotides, the CDR3 is TGTGCCAGCAGAGGGACGGACTATGACTACACCTTC. The chain employs TRBV2 and TRBJ1-2; TRBD1 is a possible D gene (5 bases). The CDR3 extends over 12 amino acids. Germline loops: CDR1 SNHLY, CDR2 FYNNEI.

This clonotype has at least ten counts. The chain carries TRBV20-1 and TRBJ1-2, with TRBD1 matching over 7 bases. The CDR3 has 11 amino acids. From germline, CDR1 is DFQATT and CDR2 SNEGSKA (reference sequence). J gave up 7 bases and V 4 bases, and 3 bases lay outside the gene matches. The CDR3 region is CSATDRVGYTF. CDR3 sequence (DNA): TGCAGTGCTACCGACAGGGTTGGCTACACCTTC.

The chain recombines TRBV2 with TRBJ2-5; D not certain. Germline V lookup: CDR1 SNHLY, CDR2 FYNNEI. The V end was cut by 1 base, the J end by 1 base, with 7 bases between. This CDR3 is built from 14 residues. CDR3 in amino acids: CASSEVGFQETQYF. The CDR3, as DNA: TGTGCCAGCAGTGAAGTGGGTTTCCAAGAGACCCAGTACTTC.

The V call is TRBV4-3, the J call TRBJ2-7, with 9 bases that match TRBD1. Trimming removed 0 bases from V and 3 bases from J; junction bases left unmatched: 3. The germline CDR1 and CDR2 sequences are LGHNA and YSLEER. CDR3 length: 15 residues. CDR3 DNA sequence: TGCGCCAGCAGCCAAGAGGGACAGGGAGGCTACGAGCAGTACTTC. Translation: CASSQEGQGGYEQYF.

Comments on this clonotype: This could be a read error, since a much larger clone is one nucleotide away. The V call is TRBV19, the J call TRBJ2-6; a possible D gene is TRBD1 (5 bases). CDR3 length: 14 amino acids. The germline V gene encodes CDR1 LNHDA and CDR2 SQIVND (reference sequence). The CDR3 protein is CASSTGSGANVPTF. In DNA form, the CDR3 reads TGTGCCAGTAGTACGGGCTCTGGGGCCAACGTCCCGACTTTC.

The DNA for the CDR3 is TGCAGCGTGGCCGGGACAGCCGGGGAGCTGTTTTTT. This codes for CSVAGTAGELFF. V is TRBV29-1 and J is TRBJ2-2, with TRBD1 matching 7 bases. The V and J ends lost 6 bases and 6 bases, in that order; junction bases with no gene match: 4. Germline CDR1 and CDR2: SQVTM and ANQGSEA. There are 12 residues in the CDR3.

This clonotype came up many times. This sequence joins TRBV24-1 and TRBJ1-3, with unresolved D. Trimming pared 3 bases from V and 0 bases from J, leaving 5 bases between. The V gene's germline CDR1 is KGHDR and CDR2 SFDVKD. The CDR3 runs 14 residues. In DNA form, the CDR3 reads TGTGCCACCAGTGATGTAAGCTCTGGAAACACCATATATTTT. It yields the protein CATSDVSSGNTIYF.

J is TRBJ2-2 and V is TRBV9, with D possibly matching TRBD2 (5 bases). Germline V gene sequence: CDR1 SGDLS, CDR2 YYNGEE. Trimming took off 10 bases at V and 2 bases at J, with 12 bases between the two ends. The CDR3 length is 13 residues. The DNA for the CDR3 is TGTGCCTTCGGGGAACAAAACACCGGGGAGCTGTTTTTT. The encoded protein is CAFGEQNTGELFF.

V is TRBV20-1 and J is TRBJ1-2; TRBD1 aligns across 7 bases. CDR1 DFQATT and CDR2 SNEGSKA come from the germline V gene (reference sequence). The CDR3 is 16 residues long. Trimming took 0 bases from V and 7 from J; bases not matched to a gene: 14. The DNA for the CDR3 is TGCAGTGCTAGAGATATCGGGACAGTAACACTGAGTGGCTACACCTTC. This translates into CSARDIGTVTLSGYTF.

In its sample, this clonotype was seen many times. The chain joins TRBV2 to TRBJ1-1, with a tentative D call TRBD1 (6 bases). Between the trimmed V and J ends, which lost 6 bases and 0 bases, there was a span of 17 bases. Germline assignment: CDR1 SNHLY and CDR2 FYNNEI. This CDR3 has 16 residues. The DNA of the CDR3 is TGTGCCAGCAGCCTACAGGGTCCCCGTATGAACACTGAAGCTTTCTTT. Its translation: CASSLQGPRMNTEAFF.